The T cell receptor (beta chain) under discussion was sequenced for a study of OX40 agonist ivuxolimab in advanced cancers. Study details: Three dose-escalation patients had partial responses: one with hepatocellular carcinoma and two with cutaneous melanoma.

With 4 bases removed from V and 7 bases from J, the gap between germline ends came to 15 bases. The V gene's germline CDR1 is SGDLS and CDR2 YYNGEE. CDR3 size: 14 residues. Whole-study results and caveats: With doses of 0.1 to 3.0 mg/kg, CD4+ and CD8+ blood T cells had undergone clonal expansion by week 6.

Profiling relied on immunoSEQ multiplex PCR, and the TCRdb table lists in-frame clones only, not all of them. This table has roughly 56,000 clones, approximately 88% appearing once. This clone was found once. Its specificity is not known. The starting material was CD4+ or CD8+ T cells sorted from blood, obtained in a trial of the OX40 agonist ivuxolimab. The sequence came from an adult with an advanced solid tumor such as melanoma, head and neck, liver or kidney cancer. The rearrangement links TRBV9 to TRBJ2-1; a weak D match, TRBD1 (8 bases). For the CDR3, the DNA is TGTGCCAGCAGCCCTCAACAGGGGGGGAATGAGCAGTTCTTC. It codes for CASSPQQGGNEQFF.